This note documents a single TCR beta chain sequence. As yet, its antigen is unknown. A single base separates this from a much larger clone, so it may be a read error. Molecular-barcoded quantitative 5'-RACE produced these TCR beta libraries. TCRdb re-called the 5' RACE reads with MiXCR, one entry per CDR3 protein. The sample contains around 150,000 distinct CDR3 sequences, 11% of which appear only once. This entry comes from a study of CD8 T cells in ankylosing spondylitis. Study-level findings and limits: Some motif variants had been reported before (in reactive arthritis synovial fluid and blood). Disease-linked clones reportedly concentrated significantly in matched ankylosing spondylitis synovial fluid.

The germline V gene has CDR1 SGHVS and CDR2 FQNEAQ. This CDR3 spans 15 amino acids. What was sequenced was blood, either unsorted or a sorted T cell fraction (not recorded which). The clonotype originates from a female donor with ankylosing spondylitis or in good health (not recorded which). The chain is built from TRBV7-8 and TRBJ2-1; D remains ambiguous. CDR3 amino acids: CTSSRTSHSNNEQFF. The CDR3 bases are TGTACCAGCAGTCGGACCTCACACTCAAACAATGAGCAGTTCTTC.